The 3 T cell receptor beta chains below all came from one sample that was sequenced in a study of sequential checkpoint blockade in melanoma. As for treatment: randomized to nivolumab then ipilimumab (arm A) or the reverse (arm B). TCRdb keeps only in-frame clones here, not all; method: immunoSEQ multiplex PCR. The table records roughly 5,100 clones, 60% to 80% of them present only once. Specimen: CD8+ T cells sorted from blood (inferred from file names), collected from a patient given nivolumab and ipilimumab in sequence. These receptors originate from a human donor with melanoma.

The chain recombines TRBV2 with TRBJ2-3, with 7 positions matching TRBD2. With V trimmed by 1 base and J by 0 bases, 4 bases remained unmatched. The germline V gene encodes CDR1 SNHLY and CDR2 FYNNEI. The CDR3 sequence is 16 residues long. CDR3: CASSEVGLESTDTQYF. DNA of the CDR3: TGTGCCAGCAGTGAAGTTGGACTAGAGAGCACAGATACGCAGTATTTT.

The CDR3, as DNA: TGTGCTAGTGGTTTTTTGGAAGGACAGGGGGCCCCTGGGGCCAACGTCCTGACTTTC. Protein product: CASGFLEGQGAPGANVLTF. The rearrangement links TRBV12-5 to TRBJ2-6; 11 nucleotides align to TRBD1. The CDR3 runs to 19 residues. Trimming at V came to 3 bases and at J to 2 bases, leaving 9 bases not matched to a gene. Per germline, CDR1 LGHNT and CDR2 FRNRAP.

The chain recombines TRBV27 with TRBJ1-5; D remains unclear. In germline, CDR1 is MNHEY, CDR2 SMNVEV (reference sequence). The CDR3 runs 15 residues. V was cut by 4 bases and J by 4 bases, with 14 bases left in between. CDR3 nucleotides: TGTGCCAGCAGTTCGAGTAGCTGGGAGAATCAGCCCCAGCATTTT. It encodes CASSSSSWENQPQHF.